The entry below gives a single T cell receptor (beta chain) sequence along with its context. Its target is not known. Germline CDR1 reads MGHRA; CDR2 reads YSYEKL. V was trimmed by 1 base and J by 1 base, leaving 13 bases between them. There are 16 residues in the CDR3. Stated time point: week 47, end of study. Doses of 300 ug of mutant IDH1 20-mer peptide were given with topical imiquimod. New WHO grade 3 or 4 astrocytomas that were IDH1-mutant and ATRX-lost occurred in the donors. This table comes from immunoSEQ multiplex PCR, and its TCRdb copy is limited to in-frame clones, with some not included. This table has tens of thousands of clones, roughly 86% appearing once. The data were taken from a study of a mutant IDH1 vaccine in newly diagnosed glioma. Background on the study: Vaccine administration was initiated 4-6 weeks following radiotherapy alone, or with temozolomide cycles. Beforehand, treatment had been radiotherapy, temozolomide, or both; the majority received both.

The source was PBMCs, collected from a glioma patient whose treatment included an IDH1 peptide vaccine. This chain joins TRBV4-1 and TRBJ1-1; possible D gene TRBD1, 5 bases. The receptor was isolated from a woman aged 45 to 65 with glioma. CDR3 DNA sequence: TGCGCCAGCAGCCAAGGCCTGAGGAGGGGGAACACTGAAGCTTTCTTT. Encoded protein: CASSQGLRRGNTEAFF.